The 30 T cell receptor beta chains below come from one sample, sequenced in a study of PD-L1 blockade in urothelial cancer. Repertoires were generated with immunoSEQ multiplex PCR, while TCRdb's copy carries only in-frame clones and drops some. The sample contains 100,000 or so clones, about 85% of which appear only once. The source was PBMCs, collected around atezolizumab (anti-PD-L1) treatment. All receptors come from a man aged 50-59 years with urothelial cancer.

The V call is TRBV9, the J call TRBJ1-2, with D possibly TRBD1 on 6 matching bases. The CDR3 contains 13 residues. V was pared by 3 bases and J by 5 bases, with 11 bases between. Germline V gene lookup returns CDR1 SGDLS and CDR2 YYNGEE. The CDR3 DNA sequence: TGTGCCAGCAGCGAAACAGGGAGATATGGCTACACCTTC. Protein: CASSETGRYGYTF. Full variable domain (outside the CDR3, taken from reference TRBV9 and TRBJ1-2): DSGVTQTPKHLITATGQRVTLRCSPRSGDLSVYWYQQSLDQGLQFLIQYYNGEERAKGNILERFSAQQFPDLHSELNLSSLELGDSALYFCASSETGRYGYTFGSGTRLTVV.

The chain employs TRBV19 and TRBJ2-1; 10 bases map to TRBD2. This CDR3 spans 16 amino acids. The V gene end was trimmed by 4 bases and the J gene end by 4 bases; junction bases not matched to a gene: 7. Germline CDR1 LNHDA, CDR2 SQIVND (reference sequence). The DNA of the CDR3 is TGTGCCAGTAGTACCCTAGCGGGAGAAGGGTACAATGAGCAGTTCTTC. It translates to CASSTLAGEGYNEQFF.

Comment on this clone: It may be a read error: a sequence one base away is much more abundant. This chain connects TRBV5-3 to TRBJ1-2; no clear D gene. TRBV5-3 is identified as an open reading frame with a role that is uncertain. Deletions cut 10 bases from V and 6 bases from J, with 19 bases between. The CDR3 runs 13 residues. CDR3 residues: CAYPLGRGHGYTF. The CDR3 coding sequence is TGTGCCTATCCCCTTGGCCGTGGCCATGGCTACACCTTC.

The rearrangement joins TRBV28 to TRBJ1-5, with D possibly being TRBD1 (5 bases). The CDR3 has 14 residues. V was trimmed by 6 bases and J by 6 bases, leaving 15 bases between them. Germline CDR1 and CDR2: MDHEN and SYDVKM. CDR3 sequence: CASRNGQGGQPQHF. Written as DNA, the CDR3 is TGTGCCAGCAGGAATGGGCAGGGTGGTCAGCCCCAGCATTTT.

The V gene is TRBV14, the J gene TRBJ2-3; 10 positions match TRBD1. The V gene end was trimmed by 3 bases and the J gene end by 5 bases; junction bases not matched to a gene: 8. The CDR3 is 16 amino acids. Germline V gene data show CDR1 as SGHDN and CDR2 as FVKESK. CDR3 in DNA: TGTGCCAGCAGCCAGTATGACAGGGGGCCTGGAGATACGCAGTATTTT. This gives the protein CASSQYDRGPGDTQYF.

J is TRBJ2-3 and V is TRBV27, with 8 bases that match TRBD2. J gave up 3 bases and V 4 bases, and 3 bases lay outside the gene matches. Germline V gives CDR1 MNHEY, CDR2 SMNVEV (reference sequence). The CDR3 is made up of 14 amino acids. The CDR3 DNA reads TGTGCCAGCAGTTCAGTAGCGGGGACAGATACGCAGTATTTT. It codes for CASSSVAGTDTQYF.

In the case of this clone: Sequence at one end of the junction differs from germline and may be a read error. The chain's CDR3 is CASRDWDSNEAFF. The CDR3 region has the DNA TGTGCCAGCAGAGACTGGGACAGCAATGAAGCTTTCTTT. The chain employs TRBV6-4 and TRBJ1-1, with 7 positions matching TRBD1. CDR1 and CDR2 (germline): MRHNA, SNTAGT. CDR3 length equals 13 residues.

This clone was counted a single time. The V and J genes are TRBV13 and TRBJ2-7; 7 nucleotides agree with TRBD2. Per the germline V gene, CDR1 is PRHDT and CDR2 is FYEKMQ (reference sequence). Germline trimming cut 5 bases from V and 6 bases from J; bases unmatched to any gene: 10. The length of the CDR3 is 14 residues. CDR3 nucleotides: TGTGCCAGCAGCCCAAGCGGGAATTATGGCGAGCAGTACTTC. Residues: CASSPSGNYGEQYF.

The V and J genes are TRBV27 and TRBJ2-1; 11 bases align to TRBD2. CDR1 and CDR2 (germline): MNHEY, SMNVEV (reference sequence). J was trimmed by 8 bases and V by 5 bases; bases with no gene match: 11. The CDR3 runs to 16 residues. CDR3 in DNA: TGTGCCAGCAGTAGACTGACTAGCGGGGCGAGAGATGAGCAGTTCTTC. This gives the protein CASSRLTSGARDEQFF.

J is TRBJ1-1 and V is TRBV28; possibly TRBD1 for D (5 bases). Germline V lookup: CDR1 MDHEN, CDR2 SYDVKM. The CDR3 extends over 13 amino acids. Trimming removed 5 bases from V and 10 bases from J, with 17 bases in between. The CDR3: CASSPRVGILAFF. The CDR3 coding sequence is TGTGCCAGCAGTCCCAGGGTGGGGATATTAGCTTTCTTT.

V and J are TRBV19 and TRBJ1-5; D not resolved. CDR1 and CDR2 from the germline V gene are LNHDA and SQIVND (reference sequence). V was shortened by 3 bases and J by 4 bases, with 7 bases between the two germline ends. The CDR3 length is 13 residues. In DNA form, the CDR3 reads TGTGCCAGTAGTATCCCCCCGAATCAGCCCCAGCATTTT. The encoded protein is CASSIPPNQPQHF.

The chain is built from TRBV6-5 and TRBJ1-5, with D possibly matching TRBD1 (6 bases). The CDR3 has 14 amino acids. V dropped 4 bases and J dropped 4 bases, with 11 bases sitting between them. Germline CDR1 reads MNHEY; CDR2 reads SVGAGI. CDR3 DNA sequence: TGTGCCAGCAGTTCGACAGGTACGAATCAGCCCCAGCATTTT. Its protein is CASSSTGTNQPQHF.

The sample holds a few counts of this clone. The gene calls are TRBV5-4 and TRBJ2-7; weak D call: TRBD1 (5 bases). The germline gives CDR1 SGHNT, CDR2 YYREEE (reference sequence). V gave up 3 bases and J gave up 7 bases, with 14 bases separating them. The CDR3 extends over 13 amino acids. The CDR3 coding sequence is TGTGCCAGCAGCTCCGTCCCAGGGTGGGAGCAGTACTTC. Encoded protein: CASSSVPGWEQYF.

V gene TRBV4-2 combines with J gene TRBJ2-5; D is possibly TRBD2 (6 bases). CDR1 is LGHNA and CDR2 is YNFKEQ in the germline V gene. The CDR3 is 17 residues long. Trimming pared 1 base from V and 0 bases from J, leaving 15 bases between. CDR3 sequence: CASSQGAFERDQETQYF. The CDR3 bases are TGTGCCAGCAGCCAAGGGGCCTTCGAGCGGGACCAAGAGACCCAGTACTTC.

This clone occurred a few times. This chain connects TRBV12-2 to TRBJ1-6; TRBD1, the table's D call, lacks a check against the DNA. TRBV12-2 is a pseudogene. This CDR3 contains 15 residues. CDR3 sequence reads: CASRLRGAGNSPLHF. In DNA, the CDR3 is TGTGCAAGTCGCTTACGTGGGGCAGGGAATTCACCCCTCCACTTT.

This clone showed up just a few times. The genes are TRBV5-1 and TRBJ2-1; 9 bases match TRBD2. Trimming took 4 bases from V and 9 from J; bases not matched to a gene: 14. The CDR3 contains 16 residues. In germline, CDR1 is SGHRS, CDR2 YFSETQ. The CDR3 bases are TGCGCCAGCAGCCCAGATTTAAGCGGGAGGCCAAGTGAGCAGTTCTTC. Translating gives CASSPDLSGRPSEQFF.

The rearrangement uses TRBV28 and TRBJ1-1; 8 bases are shared with TRBD1. The CDR3 consists of 14 residues. Unmatched junction bases numbered 8, after V lost 7 bases and J lost 4 bases. The V gene's germline CDR1 is MDHEN and CDR2 SYDVKM. CDR3 nucleotides: TGTGCCAGCATCTCCAGGGGGCGGGTCACTGAAGCTTTCTTT. Translation gives CASISRGRVTEAFF.

The CDR3 DNA reads TGTGCCAGCAGTGATACTCTAGGGGCAGATACGCAGTATTTT. Translated: CASSDTLGADTQYF. This chain joins TRBV6-4 and TRBJ2-3, with TRBD1 as a possible D gene (5 bases). V was shortened by 3 bases and J by 4 bases, with 11 bases between the two germline ends. CDR1 is MRHNA and CDR2 is SNTAGT in the germline V gene. The CDR3 runs to 14 residues.

This clone was counted between two and nine times. This chain joins TRBV14 and TRBJ1-2; the D is unclear. Germline V gene sequence: CDR1 SGHDN, CDR2 FVKESK. This CDR3 is built from 13 residues. Between the trimmed V and J ends, which lost 5 bases and 4 bases, there was a span of 11 bases. The CDR3 sequence is CASSTRDLYGYTF. Written as DNA, the CDR3 is TGTGCCAGCAGCACTCGAGATCTCTATGGCTACACCTTC. Supplemented by reference TRBV14 and TRBJ1-2, the full variable domain reads EAGVTQFPSHSVIEKGQTVTLRCDPISGHDNLYWYRRVMGKEIKFLLHFVKESKQDESGMPNNRFLAERTGGTYSTLKVQPAELEDSGVYFCASSTRDLYGYTFGSGTRLTVV.

The V gene is TRBV2, the J gene TRBJ1-5, with 10 positions matching TRBD1. J lost 6 bases, V lost 5 bases, and 7 bases had no gene match. Germline V gene lookup returns CDR1 SNHLY and CDR2 FYNNEI. This CDR3 is built from 15 residues. CDR3 sequence (DNA): TGTGCCAGCAGTCCTACGGGACAGGGGAGTCAGCCCCAGCATTTT. Amino acids: CASSPTGQGSQPQHF. Variable domain in full (rest from reference TRBV2 and TRBJ1-5): EPEVTQTPSHQVTQMGQEVILRCVPISNHLYFYWYRQILGQKVEFLVSFYNNEISEKSEIFDDQFSVERPDGSNFTLKIRSTKLEDSAMYFCASSPTGQGSQPQHFGDGTRLSIL.

The rearrangement uses TRBV7-8 and TRBJ1-2, with TRBD1 identical over 7 bases. The germline V gene encodes CDR1 SGHVS and CDR2 FQNEAQ. Trimming cost V 5 bases and J 2 bases; bases outside gene matches: 5. This CDR3 spans 14 amino acids. The CDR3 here is CASSPRGANYGYTF. The CDR3 bases are TGTGCCAGCAGCCCCAGGGGGGCGAACTATGGCTACACCTTC. Based on the CDR3 plus reference TRBV7-8 and TRBJ1-2, the full variable domain is GAGVSQSPRYKVAKRGQDVALRCDPISGHVSLFWYQQALGQGPEFLTYFQNEAQLDKSGLPSDRFFAERPEGSVSTLKIQRTQQEDSAVYLCASSPRGANYGYTFGSGTRLTVV.

The genes are TRBV6-1 and TRBJ2-7, with D possibly being TRBD1 (6 bases). V was cut by 4 bases and J by 3 bases, with 7 bases left in between. This CDR3 contains 12 residues. Germline CDR1 and CDR2: MNHNS and SASEGT. The CDR3 region has the DNA TGTGCCAGCAGTGGGGACATCTACGAGCAGTACTTC. Translating gives CASSGDIYEQYF.

This chain uses TRBV11-2 with TRBJ2-7; TRBD2 aligns across 7 bases. V was clipped by 1 base and J by 0 bases; unmatched bases: 6. The CDR3 covers 16 residues. Germline V lookup: CDR1 SGHAT, CDR2 FQNNGV. The DNA for the CDR3 is TGTGCCAGCAGCTTAGCGAGCGGGGCCAGCTCCTACGAGCAGTACTTC. Amino acid sequence: CASSLASGASSYEQYF.

The rearrangement links TRBV27 to TRBJ1-5, with D unresolved. Trimming cost V 0 bases and J 7 bases, with 7 bases left between them. This CDR3 has 13 amino acids. Germline V gene sequence: CDR1 MNHEY, CDR2 SMNVEV (reference sequence). CDR3 coding DNA: TGTGCCAGCAGTTTATCGTCTCAGCAGCCCCAGCATTTT. Residues: CASSLSSQQPQHF.

The V gene is TRBV7-3, the J gene TRBJ2-1, with 7 nucleotides matching TRBD2. CDR1 SGHTA and CDR2 FQGTGA come from the germline V gene. V shed 2 bases, J shed 10 bases, and the junction held 17 bases outside the gene matches. The CDR3 loop spans 17 amino acids. This CDR3 reads CASSLLTAREALAEQFF. The CDR3 coding sequence is TGTGCCAGCAGCTTACTTACGGCCCGGGAGGCATTAGCCGAGCAGTTCTTC.

J is TRBJ2-7 and V is TRBV27, with D maybe TRBD1 (6 bases). CDR1 is MNHEY and CDR2 is SMNVEV in the germline V gene (reference sequence). The CDR3 is made up of 15 amino acids. The germline V and J ends were trimmed by 6 bases and 1 base, with 16 bases remaining between them. The CDR3 sequence is CASSRRGDGSYEQYF. CDR3 nucleotides: TGTGCCAGCAGCCGCAGGGGAGACGGATCCTACGAGCAGTACTTC.

The V gene is TRBV23-1, the J gene TRBJ2-7; 15 bases agree with TRBD2. TRBV23-1 is reported as an ORF; its role is uncertain. This CDR3 has 22 amino acids. The V and J ends lost 6 bases and 4 bases, in that order; junction bases with no gene match: 25. CDR3 nucleotides: TGCGCCAGCAGACCCGCCGGGACTAGCGGGAGGTCGTTTGGATATACGGAATACGAGCAGTACTTC. Encoded protein: CASRPAGTSGRSFGYTEYEQYF.

The gene calls are TRBV2 and TRBJ1-5, with 8 bases fitting TRBD1. This CDR3 is 14 amino acids long. Germline trimming cut 7 bases from V and 6 bases from J; bases unmatched to any gene: 8. CDR1 is SNHLY, CDR2 FYNNEI, per germline. DNA for the CDR3: TGTGCCAGCACCGGACAGGGAGCCCCTCAGCCCCAGCATTTT. It yields the protein CASTGQGAPQPQHF.

The rearrangement uses TRBV9 and TRBJ2-7; 7 nucleotides align to TRBD2. The J segment lost 3 bases and the V segment lost 0 bases, leaving 3 bases of the junction unmatched. This CDR3 comprises 14 residues. CDR1 and CDR2 from the germline V gene are SGDLS and YYNGEE. Here the CDR3 DNA reads TGTGCCAGCAGCGTAGACTGGGGGGGCTACGAGCAGTACTTC. Its translation is CASSVDWGGYEQYF.

The V gene is TRBV6-1, the J gene TRBJ2-3; no clear D. The germline V gene has CDR1 MNHNS and CDR2 SASEGT. V was clipped by 4 bases and J by 4 bases, with 6 bases between them. The CDR3 is 12 residues long. The CDR3 is CASSGQSDTQYF. CDR3 nucleotide sequence: TGTGCCAGCAGTGGCCAGTCAGATACGCAGTATTTT.